This T cell receptor beta chain derives from a study of cytomegalovirus exposure and HLA in healthy donors. Points from the study as a whole: Earlier results showed most TCR beta V segments being productive about 90% or about 30% of the time. An apparent linkage of common viral pathogens to several of the most significant clusters emerged in a later analysis. Serostatus for CMV was the only available immune exposure information.

Notes on this clone: Its specificity is not known.

Researchers ran the PCR with 60 Vbeta and 13 Jbeta primers. In the original analysis: A later analysis tallied 80 million or so unique TCR beta chains, around 10 million of them shared. Libraries were prepared by immunoSEQ multiplex PCR; TCRdb keeps only in-frame clonotypes and omits some of them. Clone size and V and J calls were adopted from that table, with D and trimming inferred from the DNA. The sample includes more than 85,000 clones, over 65% seen only once; the top ten take around 8.5%. The CDR3 extends over 16 amino acids. Germline assignment: CDR1 SGHTA and CDR2 FQGNSA. The J segment lost 8 bases and the V segment lost 0 bases, leaving 3 bases of the junction unmatched.

The chain carries TRBV7-2 and TRBJ2-4, with 14 positions matching TRBD2. Sequencing was performed on PBMCs. The receptor was isolated from a man in his forties in good health and CMV-seropositive. The CDR3 sequence: CASSLAPGLAGDIQYF. The CDR3 bases are TGTGCCAGCAGCTTAGCCCCGGGACTAGCGGGGGACATTCAGTACTTC. Full variable domain (outside the CDR3, taken from reference TRBV7-2 and TRBJ2-4): GAGVSQSPSNKVTEKGKDVELRCDPISGHTALYWYRQSLGQGLEFLIYFQGNSAPDKSGLPSDRFSAERTGGSVSTLTIQRTQQEDSAVYLCASSLAPGLAGDIQYFGAGTRLSVL.